These 32 T cell receptor beta chains were sequenced from one sample in a study of blood T cells in healthy people across ages. A second about 7 to 12 cycle PCR used barcoded and J-beta primers. TCRdb re-analysed the 5' RACE reads in MiXCR, keeping a single row per CDR3 protein. The sample holds 750,000 to 1,000,000 distinct CDR3 sequences, 25% to 35% seen once. The sample was also reused in another study, on T cells of mothers and their children.

Sequencing used blood. These receptors were taken from a woman in her 40s in good health.

Here the CDR3 reads CASSHTARRGFF. The DNA for the CDR3 is TGTGCCAGCAGTCATACAGCCAGAAGAGGTTTCTTT. The chain carries TRBV12-3 or TRBV12-4 and TRBJ1-1; D not certain. The CDR3 is made up of 12 amino acids. V lost 5 bases and J lost 13, with 17 bases in between.

V gene TRBV7-2 combines with J gene TRBJ1-1; D unresolved. The CDR3 is 11 residues long. From germline, CDR1 is SGHTA and CDR2 FQGNSA. The V gene lost 5 bases and the J gene lost 9 bases, with 10 bases spanning the gap. This chain's CDR3 is CASSAGLKAFF. CDR3 DNA sequence: TGTGCCAGCAGCGCCGGACTAAAAGCTTTCTTT.

Details on this clonotype: One junction end disagrees with the germline gene, perhaps due to a read error. This chain joins TRBV19 and TRBJ2-3; no definite D call. Germline V gene data show CDR1 as LNHDA and CDR2 as SQIVND (reference sequence). This CDR3 contains 13 residues. CDR3 coding DNA: TGTGCCAGTAGTATGAACCCCTCAGACACGCAGTATTTT. Protein sequence: CASSMNPSDTQYF. Drawing the rest from reference TRBV19 and TRBJ2-3, the complete variable domain is DGGITQSPKYLFRKEGQNVTLSCEQNLNHDAMYWYRQDPGQGLRLIYYSQIVNDFQKGDIAEGYSVSREKKESFPLTVTSAQKNPTAFYLCASSMNPSDTQYFGPGTRLTVL.

The rearrangement joins TRBV6-4 to TRBJ2-3; 11 bases agree with TRBD1. Germline values: CDR1 MRHNA, CDR2 SNTAGT. V was pared by 3 bases and J by 5 bases, with 1 base of the junction left unmatched. The CDR3 runs 14 residues. As DNA, the CDR3 is TGTGCCAGCAGTGAAGGGACAGGGGGAGATACGCAGTATTTT. Encoded protein: CASSEGTGGDTQYF.

This clonotype showed up just a few times. The chain has TRBV7-2 and TRBJ2-1; 8 nucleotides agree with TRBD2. The length of the CDR3 is 13 residues. Germline CDR1 and CDR2: SGHTA and FQGNSA. J lost 10 bases, V lost 5 bases, and 7 bases had no gene match. The CDR3 reads CASSAGGAREQFF. The CDR3 coding sequence is TGTGCCAGCAGCGCCGGGGGGGCGCGGGAGCAGTTCTTC.

The chain carries TRBV6-1 and TRBJ2-3, with D perhaps TRBD2 (6 bases). Germline lookup yields CDR1 MNHNS and CDR2 SASEGT. Trimming took 3 bases from V and 3 from J, leaving 13 bases between them. CDR3 length: 15 amino acids. CDR3 in DNA: TGTGCCAGCAGTGATAGGGCAGGGAGGACAGATACGCAGTATTTT. This codes for CASSDRAGRTDTQYF.

This clonotype was counted ten times or more. The chain carries TRBV29-1 and TRBJ1-2, with 9 bases that match TRBD1. The CDR3 is 13 amino acids. Unmatched junction bases numbered 1, after V lost 4 bases and J lost 1 base. CDR1 and CDR2 (germline): SQVTM, ANQGSEA. Here the CDR3 DNA reads TGCAGCGTTGGGACAGGGGTTAACTATGGCTACACCTTC. It yields the protein CSVGTGVNYGYTF.

This clonotype was seen a few times. The chain is built from TRBV5-1 and TRBJ2-3; D gene uncertain. CDR3 length: 13 amino acids. Germline-derived CDR1 and CDR2 are SGHRS and YFSETQ. The V end lost 1 base, the J end lost 3 bases, and 6 bases lay between the germline ends. The CDR3 DNA reads as TGCGCCAGCAGCTTGCGATTTACAGATACGCAGTATTTT. It specifies CASSLRFTDTQYF.

This clonotype occurred a few times. This may stem from a read error, because a much larger clone lies one nucleotide away. The chain links TRBV12-3 or TRBV12-4 to TRBJ2-7; 7 positions agree with TRBD1. There are 14 residues in the CDR3. CDR3 in DNA: TGTACCAGCAGTTTAACACAGGGGAACTACGAGCAGTACTTC. Protein sequence: CTSSLTQGNYEQYF.

With regard to this clonotype: The junction departs from germline at one end; a sequencing error may be responsible. The chain uses TRBV5-1 and TRBJ2-1; 15 bases align to TRBD2. From germline, CDR1 is SGHRS and CDR2 YFSETQ. The CDR3 runs 19 residues. The CDR3 sequence is CASSLGLAGGPSPYNEQFF. CDR3 sequence (DNA): TGCGCCAGTAGCTTGGGACTAGCGGGGGGCCCGAGCCCCTACAATGAGCAGTTCTTC.

This clonotype was seen at least ten times. This CDR3 reads CASTDSLNTEAFF. CDR3 in DNA: TGTGCCAGCACGGACAGCCTGAACACTGAAGCTTTCTTT. This rearrangement joins TRBV9 to TRBJ1-1; D possibly corresponds to TRBD1 (6 bases). Trimming removed 6 bases at V and 0 bases at J, with 9 bases between. The CDR3 is made up of 13 amino acids. Looked up from germline, CDR1 is SGDLS and CDR2 is YYNGEE.

This clonotype was detected only a few times. The chain uses TRBV20-1 and TRBJ2-7; D uncertain. Germline V gene data show CDR1 as DFQATT and CDR2 as SNEGSKA (reference sequence). This CDR3 has 12 residues. Between the trimmed V and J ends, which lost 5 bases and 9 bases, there was a span of 17 bases. The CDR3 spells CSAPEGGLGQYF. In nucleotides, the CDR3 is TGCAGTGCTCCCGAAGGCGGTCTCGGGCAGTACTTC.

This sequence joins TRBV20-1 and TRBJ2-4, with 9 nucleotides matching TRBD1. V lost 8 bases, J lost 6 bases, and 5 bases stayed unmatched. The length of the CDR3 is 12 residues. Germline assignment: CDR1 DFQATT and CDR2 SNEGSKA (reference sequence). CDR3 nucleotide sequence: TGCAGTTCCGGGACAGGGCGAAACATTCAGTACTTC. Translated, it gives CSSGTGRNIQYF.

The chain has TRBV7-2 and TRBJ2-5; 8 positions match TRBD1. CDR3 length equals 13 residues. The germline V gene encodes CDR1 SGHTA and CDR2 FQGNSA. V shed 6 bases, J shed 13 bases, and the junction held 13 bases outside the gene matches. The CDR3 DNA reads as TGTGCCAGCAGTTCTCAAAGGAGTGGGACAGGGTACTTC. Its protein product is CASSSQRSGTGYF.

With regard to this clonotype: This may be a read error, as it is one base from a much larger clone. Likely a read error: the CDR3 ends without its conserved phenylalanine or tryptophan. The chain couples TRBV6-5 to TRBJ2-4, with TRBD1 identical over 8 bases. V trimming: 6 bases; J trimming: 3 bases; junction bases outside the gene matches: 4. The CDR3 spans 14 residues. Germline V gene data show CDR1 as MNHEY and CDR2 as SVGAGI. CDR3 loop: CASSPGTGKNIQYS. DNA for the CDR3: TGTGCCAGCAGCCCTGGGACAGGCAAAAACATTCAGTACTCC.

This clonotype has a handful of counts. V and J are TRBV29-1 and TRBJ1-2, with a tentative D call TRBD1 (5 bases). This CDR3 region has 13 residues. CDR1 is SQVTM and CDR2 is ANQGSEA in the germline V gene. V lost 1 base, J lost 3 bases, and 9 bases lay in between. The CDR3 spells CSVEAQADYGYTF. In nucleotides, the CDR3 is TGCAGCGTTGAAGCACAGGCCGACTATGGCTACACCTTC.

In the case of this clonotype: One junction end does not reproduce the germline sequence, and a read error may be involved. The V gene is TRBV27, the J gene TRBJ2-7; D tentatively reads TRBD1 or TRBD2 (6 bases each). The CDR3 covers 14 residues. Germline V lookup: CDR1 MNHEY, CDR2 SMNVEV (reference sequence). CDR3 nucleotides: TGTGCCAGCGCTAACGGGGGCCCCTCCCACGAGCAGTACTTC. Translating gives CASANGGPSHEQYF.

The chain couples TRBV25-1 to TRBJ2-3; tentative D call: TRBD2 (5 bases). Germline-derived CDR1 and CDR2 are MGHDK and SYGVNS. V lost 4 bases and J 2 bases, leaving 16 bases between the germline ends. The length of the CDR3 is 16 residues. CDR3: CASSALKDFPTDTQYF. The CDR3 DNA reads as TGTGCCAGCAGTGCCCTAAAGGACTTCCCCACAGATACGCAGTATTTT. The whole variable domain, remainder taken from reference TRBV25-1 and TRBJ2-3, is EADIYQTPRYLVIGTGKKITLECSQTMGHDKMYWYQQDPGMELHLIHYSYGVNSTEKGDLSSESTVSRIRTEHFPLTLESARPSHTSQYLCASSALKDFPTDTQYFGPGTRLTVL.

This chain joins TRBV11-2 and TRBJ2-7; maybe TRBD1 (6 bases). V was pared by 9 bases and J by 2 bases, with 17 bases between. This CDR3 contains 14 residues. The germline V gene has CDR1 SGHAT and CDR2 FQNNGV. DNA of the CDR3: TGTGCCAGGTCTTTGGGGGCTTACCCCTACGAGCAGTACTTC. Translation: CARSLGAYPYEQYF.

This clonotype came up many times. This CDR3 reads CASSYSLTGGTGANVLTF. The CDR3 DNA is TGTGCCAGCAGTTACTCCCTCACAGGGGGAACCGGGGCCAACGTCCTGACTTTC. The gene calls are TRBV6-6 and TRBJ2-6; 8 positions agree with TRBD1. The CDR3 is 18 residues long. With V trimmed by 0 bases and J by 4 bases, 8 bases remained unmatched. CDR1 and CDR2 from the germline V gene are MNHNY and SVGAGI (reference sequence).

This clonotype was counted a single time. J is TRBJ1-4 and V is TRBV6-1; D not certain. Germline CDR1 is MNHNS and CDR2 is SASEGT. The V end lost 1 base, the J end lost 0 bases, and 9 bases lay between the germline ends. The CDR3 spans 16 residues. CDR3 DNA sequence: TGTGCCAGCAGTGAAGTTTCCACCACAACTAATGAAAAACTGTTTTTT. It codes for CASSEVSTTTNEKLFF.

This clonotype was recorded many times. The V call is TRBV15, the J call TRBJ2-3; D is uncertain. With 5 bases removed from V and 6 bases from J, the gap between germline ends came to 15 bases. Germline-derived CDR1 and CDR2 are LNHNV and YYDKDF (reference sequence). This CDR3 contains 14 residues. The DNA of the CDR3 is TGTGCCACCAGCCTTACCCTGGGTTTCGATACGCAGTATTTT. Its protein is CATSLTLGFDTQYF. Together with reference TRBV15 and TRBJ2-3, the CDR3 gives the full variable domain: DAMVIQNPRYQVTQFGKPVTLSCSQTLNHNVMYWYQQKSSQAPKLLFHYYDKDFNNEADTPDNFQSRRPNTSFCFLDIRSPGLGDTAMYLCATSLTLGFDTQYFGPGTRLTVL.

The chain joins TRBV24-1 to TRBJ1-4; D is unclear. CDR1 is KGHDR and CDR2 is SFDVKD in the germline V gene. CDR3 length: 16 amino acids. V lost 7 bases, J lost 0 bases, and 14 bases lay in between. This CDR3 is CATSPGLSATNEKLFF. The DNA for the CDR3 is TGTGCCACCAGCCCAGGACTTAGCGCAACTAATGAAAAACTGTTTTTT.

The gene calls are TRBV18 and TRBJ1-5; D might be TRBD1 (6 bases). The CDR3 consists of 15 residues. V was clipped by 6 bases and J by 7 bases, with 19 bases between them. Germline V CDR1 and CDR2: KGHSH, LQKENI. Here the CDR3 DNA reads TGTGCCAGCTCTCCAAACGCAGGGGTGAGACAGCCCCAGCATTTT. Residues: CASSPNAGVRQPQHF. Based on the CDR3 plus reference TRBV18 and TRBJ1-5, the full variable domain is NAGVMQNPRHLVRRRGQEARLRCSPMKGHSHVYWYRQLPEEGLKFMVYLQKENIIDESGMPKERFSAEFPKEGPSILRIQQVVRGDSAAYFCASSPNAGVRQPQHFGDGTRLSIL.

CDR3 residues: CASLGPGYEQYF. In nucleotides, the CDR3 is TGTGCCAGCCTGGGACCAGGTTACGAGCAGTACTTC. The chain is built from TRBV6-2 or TRBV6-3 and TRBJ2-7, with D possibly called TRBD1 or TRBD2 (5 bases each). Trimming removed 8 bases at V and 4 bases at J, with 12 bases between. Germline loops: CDR1 MNHEY, CDR2 SVGEGT. This CDR3 has 12 amino acids.

The chain combines TRBV9 with TRBJ1-4; D might be TRBD1 (6 bases). Trimming removed 0 bases at V and 8 bases at J, with 8 bases between. CDR3 length: 13 amino acids. Germline lookup yields CDR1 SGDLS and CDR2 YYNGEE. The CDR3 reads CASSVVTGEKLFF. The CDR3 bases are TGTGCCAGCAGCGTAGTCACAGGGGAAAAACTGTTTTTT.

There are many counts of this clonotype. V is TRBV29-1 and J is TRBJ1-2; maybe TRBD1 (5 bases). CDR1 is SQVTM and CDR2 is ANQGSEA in the germline V gene. The CDR3 has 11 amino acids. Trimming left V 5 bases short and J 5 bases short, with 9 bases between. The CDR3 spells CSVWGEYGYTF. The DNA for the CDR3 is TGCAGCGTTTGGGGGGAATATGGCTACACCTTC. Supplemented by reference TRBV29-1 and TRBJ1-2, the full variable domain reads SAVISQKPSRDICQRGTSLTIQCQVDSQVTMMFWYRQQPGQSLTLIATANQGSEATYESGFVIDKFPISRPNLTFSTLTVSNMSPEDSSIYLCSVWGEYGYTFGSGTRLTVV.

The rearrangement joins TRBV9 to TRBJ2-1; TRBD2 matches 9 bases. Unmatched junction bases numbered 8, after V lost 1 base and J lost 6 bases. Germline V gene sequence: CDR1 SGDLS, CDR2 YYNGEE. The CDR3 has 16 residues. The CDR3, as DNA: TGTGCCAGCAGCGTATTTTCTAGCGGGGCGGGCAATGAGCAGTTCTTC. Translation: CASSVFSSGAGNEQFF. Full variable domain (rest looked up from reference TRBV9 and TRBJ2-1): DSGVTQTPKHLITATGQRVTLRCSPRSGDLSVYWYQQSLDQGLQFLIQYYNGEERAKGNILERFSAQQFPDLHSELNLSSLELGDSALYFCASSVFSSGAGNEQFFGPGTRLTVL.

A note on this clonotype: A read error may explain this, as a much larger clone is one base away. The rearrangement uses TRBV18 and TRBJ2-5; 8 bases match TRBD1. Germline assignment: CDR1 KGHSH and CDR2 LQKENI. The CDR3 consists of 15 residues. V was pared by 2 bases and J by 6 bases, with 8 bases of the junction left unmatched. This chain's CDR3 is CASSPAGQGGQTQYF. DNA for the CDR3: TGTGCCAGCTCACCAGCTGGACAGGGTGGGCAGACCCAGTACTTC.

This clonotype came up many times. The chain employs TRBV6-5 and TRBJ1-2; D is perhaps TRBD1 (6 bases). Germline V gene sequence: CDR1 MNHEY, CDR2 SVGAGI. This CDR3 has 11 residues. Trimming took 6 bases from V and 7 from J, leaving 9 bases between them. This chain's CDR3 is CASSPGAGYTF. The CDR3 DNA follows: TGTGCCAGCAGCCCAGGGGCTGGCTACACCTTC.

Note on this clonotype: A much larger clone is a single base away; this may be a read error. The genes are TRBV7-6 and TRBJ1-1, with unresolved D. Germline-derived CDR1 and CDR2 are SGHVS and FNYEAQ. The CDR3 has 13 amino acids. DNA for the CDR3: TGTGCCGGCAGCTTAGAACAGAACACTGAAGCTTTCTTT. Its protein is CAGSLEQNTEAFF.

The V and J genes are TRBV20-1 and TRBJ1-6, with D possibly being TRBD1 (6 bases). The V end was cut by 6 bases, the J end by 11 bases, with 11 bases between. The CDR3 runs to 11 residues. Germline V gene lookup returns CDR1 DFQATT and CDR2 SNEGSKA (reference sequence). The CDR3 bases are TGCAGTGCCCCTAGGGGGACACCCCTCCACTTT. This gives the protein CSAPRGTPLHF.